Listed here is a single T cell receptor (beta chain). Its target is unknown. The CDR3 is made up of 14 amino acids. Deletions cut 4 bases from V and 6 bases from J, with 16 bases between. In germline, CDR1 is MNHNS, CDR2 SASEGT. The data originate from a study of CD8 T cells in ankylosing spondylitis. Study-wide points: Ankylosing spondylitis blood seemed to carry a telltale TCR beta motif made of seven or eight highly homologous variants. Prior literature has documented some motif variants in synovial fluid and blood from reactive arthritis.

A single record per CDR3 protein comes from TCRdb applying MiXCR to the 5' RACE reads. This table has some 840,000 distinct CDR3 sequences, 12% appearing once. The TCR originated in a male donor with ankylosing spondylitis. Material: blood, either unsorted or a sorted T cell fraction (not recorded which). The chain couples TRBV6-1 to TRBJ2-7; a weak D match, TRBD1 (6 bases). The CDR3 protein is CASSATGIKVEQYF. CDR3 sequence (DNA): TGTGCCAGCAGTGCCACAGGGATTAAAGTCGAGCAGTACTTC.